This T cell receptor (beta chain) was retrieved from a study of cytomegalovirus exposure and HLA in healthy donors (TCRdb year 2017). General notes on the study: An earlier analysis of approximately 640 of the donors reported more than 250 Gb of sequence data and 117 million unique TCR beta sequences from 190 million or so T cells. An early release that covered some 640 HLA-typed donors contained 300 to 350 gigabases of sequencing data and roughly 84 million unique TCR sequences. Of the roughly 400 genotyped donors, approximately 80% fell in the genetic ancestry cluster associated with self-reported Caucasian donors. The aim of the study was to test whether cataloging public T cell receptors could identify signatures of past pathogen exposure. The T cell repertoires of under 750 subjects were profiled by immunosequencing and related to cytomegalovirus serostatus. A separate validation cohort of approximately 120 different subjects was used in addition to the 666-subject first cohort. The study combined high-throughput TCR immunosequencing, statistical association of individual TCRs with disease status, and machine learning to predict cytomegalovirus infection status. A later analysis re-analyzed previously published TCR beta repertoires from approximately 700 donors and added high-resolution HLA genotyping to study TCR occurrence patterns. The later analysis used no new phenotypic data to find candidate immune exposures, relying instead on TCR beta sequences and their occurrence across donors. An earlier analysis of approximately 580 of the donors used high-throughput TCR beta sequencing to judge whether each TCR beta V gene segment behaved as functional or pseudogenic. Donor age, sex, ethnicity and CMV serostatus were compiled together with the repertoire data. A later genetic analysis used genome-wide SNP genotypes for about three fifths of the 666 donors, treating that subset as a discovery cohort. All discovery cohort repertoires had been generated using a single sequencing platform. HLA typing included class I and class II loci at four-digit resolution. Typing coverage differed by locus: A, B, C, DRB1 and DQB1 were typed in about 620-640 donors, DQA1 in about 510, DPA1 in 600 to 610, and DPB1 in 400 to 490. Four to six DR-DQ haplotypes were handled as single units for association and clustering, since linkage in the cohort was strong. Across 398 genotyped donors of the cohort, an average of roughly 250,000 unique TCR beta nucleotide sequences per donor were sequenced, and about a sixth of those sequences were non-productive.

The paper as a whole reports these results and caveats: The classifier was reported to diagnose cytomegalovirus status with high specificity and sensitivity in both the original cohort and the validation cohort. Because HLA typing was unavailable for some donors at each locus, only the typed subset was used in association tests. In a later genetic analysis, fewer N-insertions in productive TCRs were reported among donors in an Asian-associated ancestry cluster than the approximately 670-donor mean. A later genetic analysis associated a missense DCLRE1C variant with V-gene and J-gene trimming of TCR beta chains, and an independent cohort replicated the association. Across donors, most TCR sequences were observed very rarely, whereas some public TCRs were present in many individuals. Because counts were too low, roughly 17 rarely observed V segments, including chromosome 9 orphons, were left out of the earlier analysis of roughly 600 of the donors. A few of the identified cytomegalovirus-associated TCR beta chains were confirmed in vitro to be specific for cytomegalovirus antigens. In a later analysis, 16,951 TCR beta sequences were associated with specific HLA alleles at a false discovery rate of 0.05. Some IMGT-functional V segments, including TRBV6-2 and TRBV6-3, could not be told apart with the 87-base-pair reads, so those segments were excluded. Assigning TCR associations to individual alleles was difficult when HLA alleles, especially DR and DQ, strongly co-occurred. In a later analysis, TCR association rates were found to vary across HLA loci, with the most associated TCRs seen for DRB1 alleles and the fewest for HLA-C alleles. In an earlier analysis of a few hundred of the donors, most TCR beta V segments were observed in productive rearrangements about 87% or about 30% of the time, broadly matching IMGT annotations. A further reported finding was that TCR beta sequences accurately predicted the HLA-A and HLA-B alleles for most subjects in the first cohort. Several of the top co-occurrence clusters appeared to be linked to parvovirus B19, influenza, CMV and Epstein-Barr virus, according to a later analysis. A cluster of highly shared sequence variants was judged likely to be a technical artifact of the sequencing pipeline. Presence/absence analyses assumed roughly uniform sequencing depth across donors, an assumption that may not hold. In a later analysis, HLA-associated TCR beta chains showed more clonal expansion and lower generation probabilities than non-associated chains that were equally common. According to the authors, the approach could potentially be generalized to other disease states and immunological phenotypes. CMV serostatus was the only immune exposure information available for the cohort. The study listed approximately 160 TCR beta chains as associated with cytomegalovirus. Only TCR beta chains were sequenced in this cohort, and the absence of alpha or paired-chain data limited detectable features. Correlated functional status among segregating V segments might reflect linkage disequilibrium, but an unknown experimental factor could not be ruled out. In a later analysis, most CMV-associated TCR beta chains were found to appear HLA-restricted, with HLA associations seemingly driven largely by CMV exposure.

The method behind the library was the immunoSEQ multiplex PCR assay. A mixture of 60 forward primers for TCR Vbeta segments and 13 reverse primers for TCR Jbeta segments was used in the multiplex PCR. The CDR3 region of rearranged TCR beta genes was amplified from genomic DNA by a multiplex PCR assay. Amplified TCR beta libraries were sequenced as 87-base-pair reads on the Illumina HiSeq System. In the source study's methods: Across the 670 or so repertoires, a later analysis counted tens of millions of unique TCR beta chains, roughly 11 million of which were shared by at least two donors. Raw reads were error-corrected and collapsed into unique sequences by a nearest-neighbor algorithm in which closely related sequences were merged to remove PCR and sequencing errors. V, D and J gene segments were assigned by aligning CDR3 sequences to IMGT reference sequences. For a sequence to be retained, a match of at least six nucleotides was required to both a V gene segment and a J gene segment. A rearrangement counted as productive if the CDR3 had no stop codons and remained in frame with V and J, and every other rearrangement counted as non-productive. Following IMGT convention, CDR3 was defined as the stretch from the second conserved V-encoded cysteine up to the conserved J-encoded phenylalanine. In an earlier analysis of more than 550 of the donors, sequences lacking an unambiguous match to a single V gene segment were excluded. In an earlier analysis of 450 to 700 of the donors, V segments were called functional above 56.7% productive rearrangements and were called segregating when the between-donor standard deviation exceeded 5%. A statistical classification framework was developed to diagnose cytomegalovirus status using the catalog of TCR beta chain sequences. V and J gene assignment, in a later analysis, came from comparing TCR nucleotide sequences with IMGT/GENE-DB human TR gene sequences. In a later analysis, CDR3 sequences and most-parsimonious VDJ recombination scenarios were assigned using the TCRdist pipeline. In a later analysis, each TCR beta chain was defined by its CDR3 amino acid sequence together with its V-gene family, and reads lacking a unique V-gene family were excluded. To address suspected cross-contamination and a sequencing artifact, a later analysis removed around 590 highly shared, low-generation-probability nucleotide sequences. In a later analysis, a clonal expansion index was calculated for each public chain from normalized within-repertoire ranks of inferred template counts. In a later analysis, generation probabilities were computed using a VDJ recombination model fitted to out-of-frame rearrangements, and the results were checked against IGoR. A later analysis scored TCR-TCR, TCR-HLA and TCR-CMV co-occurrence with hypergeometric tests, applying a repertoire-size bias correction to TCR pairs. In a later analysis, false discovery rates were estimated by permuting HLA or CMV assignments 20 times. In a later analysis, co-occurring TCRs were grouped with DBSCAN, and TCRdist sequence similarity was added when clustering was performed within HLA-allele-positive subsets. Co-occurrence clustering excluded repertoires with fewer than 30,000 or more than 120,000 public chains, plus five with anomalous nucleotide sharing. The immuneACCESS repertoire file appears here via TCRdb, limited to in-frame rearrangements. These files lack a portion of the clones; in checked studies, under half of the deficit traces to unresolved V genes, and the cause of the others is not known. V and J calls and clone size follow that table, whereas D and trimming were derived from the DNA. The table held for this sample gives 100,000 to 150,000 clones. The ten largest clones add up to approximately 1.5% of the sample.

The cohort comprised several hundred healthy bone marrow donors. At the time of sampling, all cohort members were nominally healthy, though unrecorded immune exposures were likely present. The donor was CMV seronegative and was included in the group of about 400 seronegative cohort members. Every donor gave a peripheral blood sample, and the peripheral blood mononuclear cells from that sample were used for TCR beta sequencing. Genomic DNA extraction from the blood cell samples was performed with the Qiagen DNeasy Blood Extraction Kit. A word on this clone: The specificity of this receptor is unknown.

From a lookup of the germline V gene, CDR1 and CDR2 are MDHEN and SYDVKM. The germline V end is reduced by 7 bases and the J end by 3 bases; junction bases left unmatched: 6. There are 14 amino acids in the CDR3, from cysteine to phenylalanine inclusive. Only the CDR3 part of the read is kept: 42 bases, read in frame from the first base. The TCR originated in a woman aged 40 to 49 in good health and CMV-seronegative. The sequenced material came from PBMCs. The rearranged segments are TRBV28 and TRBJ2-3; TRBD1 aligns with 8 central bases. DNA sequence: TGTGCCAGCATCCGGACAGGGAGGACAGATACGCAGTATTTT. It is translated as CASIRTGRTDTQYF.